The rows below give T cell receptor beta chains drawn from one sample of a study of PD-L1 blockade in urothelial cancer. Sequenced by immunoSEQ multiplex PCR; TCRdb stores in-frame clones only, minus some. The table lists about 81,000 clones, about 89% of them singletons. Sample: PBMCs, taken around atezolizumab (anti-PD-L1) treatment. These receptors all stem from a woman of 80 years or more with urothelial cancer. CDR3s include the opening cysteine and the closing phenylalanine or tryptophan. A D gene is named only where the DNA matches it firmly. Not all rows give a size; the values are once, few, many and, for expanded clones, a class.

D | J | size | V | DNA | CDR3
TRBD2 | TRBJ2-7 | . | TRBV2 | TGTGCCAGCTCTGAGGGCGGGAGGCTATACGAGCAGTACTTC | CASSEGGRLYEQYF
TRBD1 | TRBJ1-4 | few | TRBV28 | TGTGCCAGCAGTCTGACCGGACAGGGAAATGAAAAACTGTTTTTT | CASSLTGQGNEKLFF
. | TRBJ1-2 | . | TRBV7-9 | TGTGCCAGCAGCTCCCCGGGGTTCGGCTACACCTTC | CASSSPGFGYTF
TRBD2 | TRBJ2-1 | . | TRBV7-2 | TGTGCCAGCAGCGTTACTAGCGGGGGAAGCTCCTACAATGAGCAGTTCTTC | CASSVTSGGSSYNEQFF
. | TRBJ2-7 | . | TRBV6-1 | TGTGCCAGCAGTGCGGAGGGCAGGGCAAGCTACGAGCAGTACTTC | CASSAEGRASYEQYF
TRBD1 | TRBJ2-2 | . | TRBV5-1 | TGCGCCAGCAGCCGGGACAGGGGAGGCACCGGGGAGCTGTTTTTT | CASSRDRGGTGELFF
. | TRBJ2-5 | . | TRBV28 | TGTGCCAGCAGTTTACCGTGGGGGGCCCAGTACTTC | CASSLPWGAQYF
. | TRBJ1-3 | . | TRBV7-6 | TGTGCCAGCAGTACTCAGGGCTCCTCTGGAAACACCATATATTTT | CASSTQGSSGNTIYF
TRBD2 | TRBJ2-2 | . | TRBV19 | TGTGCCAGTAGGGGGCAGCGGGAGCTTGTCGGGGAGCTGTTTTTT | CASRGQRELVGELFF
. | TRBJ2-2 | . | TRBV7-9 | TGTGCCAGCAGCCCCCCAACGCGGGGCACCGGGGAGCTGTTTTTT | CASSPPTRGTGELFF
. | TRBJ2-1 | . | TRBV5-1 | TGCGCCAGCAAGGGTTCAGGGCGTTCGTACAATGAGCAGTTCTTC | CASKGSGRSYNEQFF
. | TRBJ2-7 | . | TRBV28 | TGTGCCAGCAGTTGGTTGGGGACTTCCTACGAGCAGTACTTC | CASSWLGTSYEQYF
TRBD1 | TRBJ1-1 | . | TRBV27 | TGTGCCAGCGCTTCCGGGACAGGGGGGAGCACTGAAGCTTTCTTT | CASASGTGGSTEAFF
. | TRBJ1-1 | . | TRBV5-8 | TGTGCCAGCAAACCGGAGTGGCGTTTGAACACTGAAGCTTTCTTT | CASKPEWRLNTEAFF
TRBD2 | TRBJ2-2 | . | TRBV11-3 | TGTGCCAGCAGCTTAGGCGGGAGTTCAGGCGGGGAGCTGTTTTTT | CASSLGGSSGGELFF
. | TRBJ1-4 | few | TRBV28 | TGTGCCAGCAGTCTCCAGCGAAGTCAAAATGAAAAACTGTTTTTT | CASSLQRSQNEKLFF
TRBD2 | TRBJ2-1 | . | TRBV9 | TGTGCCAGCAGCGACCTAGCGGGAGGGCCCTACAATGAGCAGTTCTTC | CASSDLAGGPYNEQFF
TRBD2 | TRBJ2-1 | . | TRBV5-1 | TGCGCCAGCAGCTTGATCCCGGGAGGGACCTACAATGAGCAGTTCTTC | CASSLIPGGTYNEQFF
TRBD2 | TRBJ2-7 | . | TRBV7-3 | TGTGCCAGCAGTTTCGGGGGGGGATCCGAGCAGTACTTC | CASSFGGGSEQYF
TRBD1 | TRBJ2-7 | . | TRBV28 | TGTGCCAGCAGCCGACAGGGGTCGGCTGCCTACGAGCAGTACTTC | CASSRQGSAAYEQYF
. | TRBJ2-7 | . | TRBV5-6 | TGTGCCAGCAGCTTGGGCGCCGTCGGCGAGCAGTACTTC | CASSLGAVGEQYF
. | TRBJ2-1 | few | TRBV4-1 | TGCGCCAGCAGCCAAGCTGCCCTCTACGAGCAGTTCTTC | CASSQAALYEQFF
. | TRBJ1-1 | . | TRBV6-1 | TGTGCCAGCACCTTTGACAGGACCACTGAAGCTTTCTTT | CASTFDRTTEAFF
. | TRBJ1-1 | . | TRBV15 | TGTGCCACCAGCTTATACCGAGGCACTGAAGCTTTCTTT | CATSLYRGTEAFF
TRBD1 | TRBJ1-1 | . | TRBV28 | TGTGCCAGCAGTTTGACAGGGGAAGGGACTGAAGCTTTCTTT | CASSLTGEGTEAFF
. | TRBJ1-3 | . | TRBV10-3 | TGTGCCATCAGTGAGACGATCAGGGCAGGAAACACCATATATTTT | CAISETIRAGNTIYF
TRBD2 | TRBJ2-1 | . | TRBV19 | TGTGCCAGTAGTATAGGGGCTAGCGGGGGATTCTACAATGAGCAGTTCTTC | CASSIGASGGFYNEQFF
TRBD1 | TRBJ1-2 | . | TRBV19 | TGTGCCAGCAGAAACGAGGGACAGGGACAAAAGGGGGGCGGCTACACCTTC | CASRNEGQGQKGGGYTF
. | TRBJ1-1 | . | TRBV12-2 | TGTGCAAGTCGCTTAGCGGATAAACGATGGGGCCCAAAACCGAACACTGAAGCTTTCTTT | CASRLADKRWGPKPNTEAFF
TRBD1 | TRBJ1-5 | . | TRBV19 | TGTGCCAGTAGTATGGAACAGGGGGTTCGTAGTCAGCCCCAGCATTTT | CASSMEQGVRSQPQHF
. | TRBJ1-1 | . | TRBV30 | TGTGCCTGGAGTCACAGGGATACTGAAGCTTTCTTT | CAWSHRDTEAFF
TRBD1 | TRBJ1-1 | . | TRBV7-9 | TGTGCCAGCAGCCAAGACAGGGTAGCGGCTGAAGCTTTCTTT | CASSQDRVAAEAFF
. | TRBJ1-1 | . | TRBV5-8 | TGTGCCACCTACAGACGGGGGTCAGGGACTGAAGCTTTCTTT | CATYRRGSGTEAFF
TRBD2 | TRBJ2-2 | . | TRBV23-1 | TGCGCCAGCAGTCCCCGATTAATAGCGGGGCCCACCGGGGAGCTGTTTTTT | CASSPRLIAGPTGELFF
. | TRBJ1-5 | . | TRBV6-1 | TGTGCCAGCTTCCCAGGGGATAGCAATCAGCCCCAGCATTTT | CASFPGDSNQPQHF
. | TRBJ1-2 | . | TRBV30 | TGTGCCTGGAGTGTCCCGGGGATGTACTATGGCTACACCTTC | CAWSVPGMYYGYTF
TRBD2 | TRBJ2-5 | . | TRBV5-6 | TGTGCCAGCAGCTCACGACGGGTAGCGGGAGTAGAGACCCAGTACTTC | CASSSRRVAGVETQYF
. | TRBJ2-2 | . | TRBV28 | TGTGCCAGCTATAGGAGAAACACCGGGGAGCTGTTTTTT | CASYRRNTGELFF
TRBD1 | TRBJ1-2 | . | TRBV12-5 | TGTGCTAGTGCCCAGGGACAGGGACCGGCTGGGGGCTACACCTTC | CASAQGQGPAGGYTF
. | TRBJ2-3 | . | TRBV29-1 | TGCAGCGTTGAAGGGCAGAACACAGATACGCAGTATTTT | CSVEGQNTDTQYF
TRBD1 | TRBJ1-1 | . | TRBV5-1 | TGCGCCAGCAGCTTAGCTGACAGGGCCGCAGCTTTCTTT | CASSLADRAAAFF
TRBD1 | TRBJ1-2 | . | TRBV27 | TGTGCCAGCAGTTTCGACAGGGAGGTTGGCTACACCTTC | CASSFDREVGYTF
TRBD2 | TRBJ2-1 | . | TRBV18 | TGTGCCAGCTCACCTTCTTTGACTAGCGGGCGCAATGAGCAGTTCTTC | CASSPSLTSGRNEQFF
. | TRBJ2-7 | . | TRBV6-5 | TGTGCCAGCAGTTACTCGTCAGGACAGCCTTACGAGCAGTACTTC | CASSYSSGQPYEQYF
TRBD2 | TRBJ2-3 | . | TRBV15 | TGTGCCACCACCGGACTAGCGGCCCCGGATACGCAGTATTTT | CATTGLAAPDTQYF
TRBD1 | TRBJ1-1 | . | TRBV7-9 | TGTGCCAGCAGCTTACAGGGGGCGAATGAAGCTTTCTTT | CASSLQGANEAFF
. | TRBJ2-1 | few | TRBV11-2 | TGTGCCAGCAGCTTCGCGGGGAACTACAATGAGCAGTTCTTC | CASSFAGNYNEQFF
. | TRBJ2-7 | . | TRBV18 | TGTGCCAGCTCACCGGAAACAGGAAAACCCTACGAGCAGTACTTC | CASSPETGKPYEQYF
TRBD2 | TRBJ2-1 | . | TRBV2 | TGTGCGGGAGGGCGCAAGAACAATGAGCAGTTCTTC | CAGGRKNNEQFF
TRBD2 | TRBJ2-5 | . | TRBV28 | TGTGCCAGCAGTTCCCCGGGACTAGCGGGAGAGACCCAGTACTTC | CASSSPGLAGETQYF
TRBD1 | TRBJ2-1 | . | TRBV27 | TGTGCCAGCAGTGGACGACAGGGGAGCAATGAGCAGTTCTTC | CASSGRQGSNEQFF
TRBD1 | TRBJ1-4 | . | TRBV15 | TGTGCCACCAGCAGACTAGTTAAACAGGGGAGTTGGGAAAAACTGTTTTTT | CATSRLVKQGSWEKLFF
. | TRBJ1-2 | . | TRBV28 | TGTGCCAGCAGTTTAGGGGGGACTAATGGCTACACCTTC | CASSLGGTNGYTF
TRBD1 | TRBJ1-3 | . | TRBV5-4 | TGTGCCAGCAGCTTGGGAGGGACAGCTGGAAACACCATATATTTT | CASSLGGTAGNTIYF
TRBD1 | TRBJ2-3 | . | TRBV9 | TGTGCCAGCAGCGTAGCGGGCAGGGGGCTCAAGGATACGCAGTATTTT | CASSVAGRGLKDTQYF
TRBD2 | TRBJ2-7 | . | TRBV27 | TGTGCCAGTAGGACTAGCGGGACCTACGAGCAGTACTTC | CASRTSGTYEQYF